The 27 T cell receptor beta chains listed next were all sequenced from one sample in a study of blood T cell repertoires in COVID-19. This table comes from immunoSEQ multiplex PCR, and its TCRdb copy is limited to in-frame clones, with some not included. The profile shows 250,000 to 350,000 clones, approximately 90% of them singletons. The sequenced sample was peripheral blood. The receptors come from a woman in her thirties with COVID-19, enrolled during active disease.

The rearrangement joins TRBV18 to TRBJ1-3; D is perhaps TRBD1 (6 bases). Germline V CDR1 and CDR2: KGHSH, LQKENI. The germline V and J ends were trimmed by 6 bases and 4 bases, with 16 bases remaining between them. The CDR3 totals 15 residues. For the CDR3, the DNA is TGTGCCAGCTCGGCCAGGCAGGGGCCCGGAAACACCATATATTTT. It translates to CASSARQGPGNTIYF.

This chain uses TRBV5-8 with TRBJ1-1; D is uncertain. The CDR3 sequence is 13 residues long. Trimming left V 4 bases short and J 1 base short, with 8 bases between. Germline CDR1 is SGHTS and CDR2 is YDEGEE. DNA of the CDR3: TGTGCCAGCAGCCCCTGGGCGAACACTGAAGCTTTCTTT. This translates into CASSPWANTEAFF.

The rearrangement joins TRBV28 to TRBJ2-7, with 7 positions matching TRBD1. Germline values: CDR1 MDHEN, CDR2 SYDVKM. Trimming took 3 bases from V and 6 from J; bases not matched to a gene: 5. This CDR3 contains 13 residues. The CDR3 nucleotides are TGTGCCAGCAGTTTTTTAGGGGGCGCCGAGCAGTACTTC. Amino acids: CASSFLGGAEQYF.

The chain carries TRBV29-1 and TRBJ1-5, with TRBD1 matching 8 bases. Per germline, CDR1 SQVTM and CDR2 ANQGSEA. V was clipped by 4 bases and J by 7 bases; unmatched bases: 6. The CDR3 is 13 amino acids. In nucleotides, the CDR3 is TGCAGCGTTGGTTCAGGGGGCGGCCAGCCCCAGCATTTT. Its protein is CSVGSGGGQPQHF.

V usage is TRBV27 and J usage is TRBJ1-2, with a tentative D call TRBD1 (5 bases). CDR3 length: 15 residues. CDR1 and CDR2 (germline): MNHEY, SMNVEV (reference sequence). V was cut by 4 bases and J by 3 bases, with 15 bases left in between. The chain's CDR3 is CASSSYPGLHYGYTF. Written as DNA, the CDR3 is TGTGCCAGCAGTTCCTATCCGGGACTCCACTATGGCTACACCTTC.

The chain has TRBV19 and TRBJ1-2; possible D gene TRBD1, 5 bases. V lost 4 bases and J lost 4, with 10 bases in between. The CDR3 covers 13 residues. Germline CDR1 is LNHDA and CDR2 is SQIVND (reference sequence). This CDR3 reads CASSKGNVYGYTF. CDR3 nucleotides: TGTGCCAGTAGTAAGGGGAATGTCTATGGCTACACCTTC.

The chain recombines TRBV4-1 with TRBJ1-5, with D tentatively TRBD1 (5 bases). The CDR3 length is 17 residues. Germline CDR1 MGHRA, CDR2 YSYEKL. V lost 0 bases to trimming and J lost 1 base, with 13 bases between them. CDR3 coding DNA: TGCGCCAGCAGCCAAGATCGGGTAGGGGCGAGCAATCAGCCCCAGCATTTT. Translating gives CASSQDRVGASNQPQHF.

J is TRBJ2-1 and V is TRBV29-1; possible D gene TRBD2, 5 bases. Germline V gene lookup returns CDR1 SQVTM and CDR2 ANQGSEA. Between the trimmed V and J ends, which lost 5 bases and 12 bases, there was a span of 17 bases. The CDR3 loop spans 12 amino acids. Here the CDR3 reads CSVREGWLGQFF. The DNA for the CDR3 is TGCAGCGTTCGCGAGGGTTGGTTGGGGCAGTTCTTC.

As to this clone: No DNA is shown, since the ends of the CDR3 on it are uncertain; the CDR3 is the one TCRdb lists. CDR3 region: CATSDLGTGGETQYF. The V call is TRBV24-1, the J call TRBJ2-5; TRBD2, as called in the table, went unchecked against the DNA. Both ends counted, the CDR3 spans 15 residues. Germline V lookup: CDR1 KGHDR, CDR2 SFDVKD.

V gene TRBV25-1 combines with J gene TRBJ2-1; 8 bases are shared with TRBD1. The germline CDR1 and CDR2 sequences are MGHDK and SYGVNS. The CDR3 sequence is 16 residues long. The J segment lost 7 bases and the V segment lost 2 bases, leaving 10 bases of the junction unmatched. CDR3 nucleotides: TGTGCCAGCAGTGAACTCTACGAAGGACAGGGTAATGAGCAGTTCTTC. Its translation is CASSELYEGQGNEQFF.

This clone was recorded at least ten times. The chain recombines TRBV13 with TRBJ1-3; 7 bases align to TRBD1. The CDR3 has 13 amino acids. V gave up 5 bases and J gave up 5 bases; unmatched junction bases: 3. Germline V gives CDR1 PRHDT, CDR2 FYEKMQ (reference sequence). The CDR3 DNA is TGTGCCAGCAGCGGGACAGTGAGAAACACCATATATTTT. Translated: CASSGTVRNTIYF. Variable domain in full (rest from reference TRBV13 and TRBJ1-3): AAGVIQSPRHLIKEKRETATLKCYPIPRHDTVYWYQQGPGQDPQFLISFYEKMQSDKGSIPDRFSAQQFSDYHSELNMSSLELGDSALYFCASSGTVRNTIYFGEGSWLTVV.

This clone was seen just once. The chain couples TRBV3-1 (or the pseudogene TRBV3-2) to TRBJ1-2; D is perhaps TRBD1 (6 bases). V shed 0 bases and J shed 4 bases, with 9 bases lying between them. Germline V gives CDR1 LGHDT, CDR2 YNNKEL (reference sequence). This CDR3 has 14 amino acids. CDR3 nucleotides: TGTGCCAGCAGCCAAGAGACAGGTCTCTATGGCTACACCTTC. Its protein is CASSQETGLYGYTF.

The chain has TRBV29-1 and TRBJ2-3, with 7 bases matching TRBD1. The CDR3 contains 14 residues. V was clipped by 5 bases and J by 3 bases; unmatched bases: 8. Germline CDR1 SQVTM, CDR2 ANQGSEA. This CDR3 is CSVSGQDLTDTQYF. The CDR3 coding sequence is TGCAGCGTTTCAGGACAGGATCTTACAGATACGCAGTATTTT.

This clone was recorded once. J is TRBJ2-1 and V is TRBV19, with 10 bases that match TRBD2. Germline loops: CDR1 LNHDA, CDR2 SQIVND (reference sequence). The CDR3 covers 15 residues. After removal of 4 bases from V and 3 bases from J, the junction contained 3 bases not matched to a gene. This chain's CDR3 is CASSKREGLYNEQFF. CDR3 in DNA: TGTGCCAGTAGTAAGCGGGAGGGCCTCTACAATGAGCAGTTCTTC.

The chain is built from TRBV10-1 and TRBJ2-3, with 8 bases aligning to TRBD2. The CDR3 totals 19 residues. The germline V gene has CDR1 WNHNN and CDR2 SYGVQD (reference sequence). Trimming removed 3 bases from V and 0 bases from J; junction bases left unmatched: 14. The CDR3 bases are TGCGCCAGCAGTGATTCACTCTCCCGGGAGGGAACTAGCACAGATACGCAGTATTTT. Protein sequence: CASSDSLSREGTSTDTQYF.

This clone was observed a handful of times. J is TRBJ2-7 and V is TRBV2, with TRBD1 as a possible D gene (5 bases). Germline values: CDR1 SNHLY, CDR2 FYNNEI. Trimming shortened V by 8 bases and J by 0 bases, and 17 bases separated the two germline ends. This CDR3 spans 15 amino acids. CDR3 DNA sequence: TGTGCCAGCCAAGCACAGGCTGGAAGCTCCTACGAGCAGTACTTC. This gives the protein CASQAQAGSSYEQYF.

This clone was recorded once. The J gene is TRBJ1-1, the V gene TRBV12-5, with TRBD1 identical over 10 bases. The CDR3 loop spans 16 amino acids. V lost 6 bases and J lost 1; bases outside the gene matches: 8. The germline V gene has CDR1 LGHNT and CDR2 FRNRAP. The CDR3 loop reads CASGRDRGMTNTEAFF. The CDR3 DNA reads as TGTGCTAGTGGCCGGGACAGGGGAATGACGAACACTGAAGCTTTCTTT.

The chain has TRBV27 and TRBJ1-5, with TRBD1 as a possible D gene (6 bases). Germline-derived CDR1 and CDR2 are MNHEY and SMNVEV (reference sequence). The CDR3 loop spans 13 amino acids. V shed 8 bases and J shed 1 base, with 9 bases lying between them. DNA of the CDR3: TGTGCCAGCGGGGACACGAGCAATCAGCCCCAGCATTTT. Residues: CASGDTSNQPQHF.

The rearrangement links TRBV6-5 to TRBJ1-4, with D unclear. Between the trimmed V and J ends, which lost 8 bases and 6 bases, there was a span of 7 bases. Germline V gene sequence: CDR1 MNHEY, CDR2 SVGAGI. The CDR3 has 11 amino acids. CDR3 loop: CASLFYEKLFF. The CDR3 DNA is TGTGCCAGCCTTTTTTATGAAAAACTGTTTTTT.

The chain is built from TRBV2 and TRBJ2-7; possible D gene TRBD1, 6 bases. This CDR3 region has 12 residues. V was shortened by 7 bases and J by 5 bases, with 12 bases between the two germline ends. Germline CDR1 and CDR2: SNHLY and FYNNEI. Written as DNA, the CDR3 is TGTGCCAGCAATGGGGGCGCGGACGAGCAGTACTTC. Translation: CASNGGADEQYF.

This chain links TRBV7-9 with TRBJ2-7, with a weak D call TRBD2 (5 bases). Germline CDR1 SEHNR, CDR2 FQNEAQ (reference sequence). Trimming cost V 1 base and J 2 bases, with 12 bases left between them. This CDR3 is built from 15 residues. Written as DNA, the CDR3 is TGTGCCAGCAGCTTAGGTCAGGAGACTACCTACGAGCAGTACTTC. This encodes CASSLGQETTYEQYF.

The V gene is TRBV20-1, the J gene TRBJ1-2, with 8 bases fitting TRBD1. Germline V CDR1 and CDR2: DFQATT, SNEGSKA (reference sequence). Unmatched junction bases numbered 4, after V lost 3 bases and J lost 1 base. This CDR3 is built from 14 residues. The CDR3 DNA reads TGCAGTGCTAGTAACAGGGGGTTTAACTATGGCTACACCTTC. Translating it yields CSASNRGFNYGYTF.

The gene calls are TRBV5-8 and TRBJ1-6; D unresolved. V shed 1 base and J shed 7 bases, with 3 bases lying between them. The length of the CDR3 is 12 residues. Germline CDR1 is SGHTS and CDR2 is YDEGEE. The CDR3 loop reads CASSLRNSPLHF. The CDR3 nucleotides are TGTGCCAGCAGCTTGCGGAATTCACCCCTCCACTTT.

The chain combines TRBV29-1 with TRBJ1-4, with TRBD1 identical over 10 bases. J lost 6 bases, V lost 7 bases, and 5 bases had no gene match. The CDR3 has 13 residues. The germline V gene has CDR1 SQVTM and CDR2 ANQGSEA. Here the CDR3 DNA reads TGCAGCGCCACCGGGACAGGGGATGAAAAACTGTTTTTT. It yields the protein CSATGTGDEKLFF.

The chain has TRBV28 and TRBJ1-4; 11 bases match TRBD1. The CDR3 is made up of 18 amino acids. In germline, CDR1 is MDHEN, CDR2 SYDVKM. V was pared by 6 bases and J by 3 bases, with 12 bases of the junction left unmatched. CDR3 nucleotide sequence: TGTGCCAGCAGGGGCGGACAGGGGGCCATTATGTCTAATGAAAAACTGTTTTTT. This codes for CASRGGQGAIMSNEKLFF.

The CDR3 protein is CAWSITGNYGYTF. CDR3 nucleotides: TGTGCCTGGAGTATTACAGGAAACTATGGCTACACCTTC. This sequence joins TRBV30 and TRBJ1-2; D might be TRBD1 (5 bases). The V end was cut by 2 bases, the J end by 2 bases, with 9 bases between. Per germline, CDR1 GTSNPN and CDR2 SVGIG (reference sequence). The CDR3 runs to 13 residues.

The J gene is TRBJ1-1, the V gene TRBV5-1, with D unclear. The CDR3 length is 13 residues. The germline gives CDR1 SGHRS, CDR2 YFSETQ. The V and J ends lost 2 bases and 5 bases respectively, with 10 bases between them. The CDR3 spells CASSLRLGTEAFF. The CDR3 coding sequence is TGCGCCAGCAGCTTAAGACTCGGAACTGAAGCTTTCTTT.